This T cell receptor beta chain appears in the sequencing data of a study of identical twins. In TCRdb, the 5' RACE reads were re-called with MiXCR into one record per CDR3 protein. The sample has some 900,000 distinct CDR3 sequences, roughly an eighth seen once. The CDR3 is made up of 12 amino acids. Looked up from germline, CDR1 is MNHEY and CDR2 is SVGAGI. V lost 7 bases and J 2 bases, leaving 9 bases between the germline ends. The same sample was also studied in work on yellow fever vaccine responses in identical twins.

The rearrangement joins TRBV6-5 to TRBJ2-7; D remains ambiguous. The sequenced sample consisted of PBMCs. The sequence was obtained from a woman aged 18-29 years in good health. The CDR3 spells CASKRFPYEQYF. In DNA form, the CDR3 reads TGTGCCAGCAAACGGTTCCCCTACGAGCAGTACTTC.